This T cell receptor (beta chain) was identified in a study of regulatory T cells in long-lasting Graves disease. This CDR3 spans 12 amino acids. Germline V gives CDR1 SEHNR, CDR2 FQNEAQ (reference sequence). Trimming shortened V by 5 bases and J by 4 bases, and 6 bases separated the two germline ends. Whole-study findings and limits: Whereas new patients shared about a thousand public clonotypes, persistent patients shared more, at under 3,500.

With iRepertoire HTBI primers and Arm-PCR of CDR3 regions, TCR beta libraries were built. A single record per CDR3 protein comes from TCRdb applying MiXCR to the multiplex PCR reads. The sample holds 300,000 to 400,000 distinct CDR3 sequences, 15% to 20% seen once. In this sample, this clonotype turned up many times. Its antigen is currently unknown. The time point denotes: newly diagnosed GD, antithyroid drugs for less than 3 months. From RNA extracted from PBMCs, the TCR library was made. The same data also contributed to another study, on T cells in Graves' hyperthyroidism and ophthalmopathy. Per that paper: RT-PCR in the first round (using the HTBI primer set) targeted the TCR CDR3.

V is TRBV7-9 and J is TRBJ1-3; D unresolved. The source is a man in his forties with Graves disease. The specimen was peripheral blood mononuclear cells (PBMCs), collected at new diagnosis, from a patient treated with antithyroid drugs. This CDR3 is CASSLQGNTIYF. CDR3 nucleotides: TGTGCCAGCAGCCTACAGGGAAACACCATATATTTT. Drawing the rest from reference TRBV7-9 and TRBJ1-3, the complete variable domain is DTGVSQNPRHKITKRGQNVTFRCDPISEHNRLYWYRQTLGQGPEFLTYFQNEAQLEKSRLLSDRFSAERPKGSFSTLEIQRTEQGDSAMYLCASSLQGNTIYFGEGSWLTVV.